The 3 T cell receptor beta chains listed next were all sequenced from one sample in a study of T cells in tumors after PD-1 blockade. Sequenced by immunoSEQ multiplex PCR; TCRdb stores in-frame clones only, minus some. The data contain roughly 49,000 clones, roughly 80% of them singletons. This specimen consisted of PBMCs, obtained before anti-PD-1 treatment. The receptor source for this set is a human donor with basal cell carcinoma.

This chain connects TRBV27 to TRBJ2-1, with a tentative D call TRBD1 (5 bases). The germline CDR1 and CDR2 sequences are MNHEY and SMNVEV (reference sequence). Trimming took 6 bases from V and 8 from J, leaving 11 bases between them. This CDR3 has 12 amino acids. CDR3 nucleotides: TGTGCCAGCAGCCTGCAGGGCTATGAGCAGTTCTTC. Translating gives CASSLQGYEQFF.

J is TRBJ2-2 and V is TRBV2; D is uncertain. Germline CDR1 and CDR2: SNHLY and FYNNEI. The CDR3 totals 14 residues. Deletions cut 6 bases from V and 4 bases from J, with 12 bases between. CDR3 bases: TGTGCCAGCAGGCCTCTGCCCGGCACCGGGGAGCTGTTTTTT. Translating it yields CASRPLPGTGELFF.

This clone was observed a single time. The rearrangement uses TRBV6-5 and TRBJ2-7, with TRBD1 matching over 7 bases. This CDR3 is built from 14 residues. Germline CDR1 is MNHEY and CDR2 is SVGAGI. V lost 6 bases, J lost 0 bases, and 5 bases stayed unmatched. CDR3 in DNA: TGTGCCAGCAGGGTGGGGGACAGCTCCTACGAGCAGTACTTC. It encodes CASRVGDSSYEQYF.